This T cell receptor (beta chain) was captured by sequencing in a study of T cell responses to AZD1222 COVID-19 vaccine. Study observations and caveats: Among vaccine-associated CD4 TCRs, coverage spanned spike, with dominance at 160-218 and 743-854.

About this clone itself: As yet, its antigen is unknown.

Second-dose intervals near 4 or 12 weeks were combined. Profiled with immunoSEQ multiplex PCR; TCRdb holds only in-frame clones, not every one. The sample lists roughly 150,000 clones, approximately 91% occurring once. The CDR3 runs to 14 residues. Between the trimmed V and J ends, which lost 7 bases and 6 bases, there was a span of 16 bases. Germline V gene sequence: CDR1 LNHNV, CDR2 YYDKDF (reference sequence). The chain combines TRBV15 with TRBJ1-5, with D perhaps matching TRBD1 (5 bases). This clonotype originated in an adult who received the AZD1222 COVID-19 vaccine. Sample: peripheral blood, taken 28 days after the second AZD1222 dose. CDR3 sequence: CATTGSLGGQPQHF. The CDR3 DNA is TGTGCCACCACCGGCAGCCTCGGGGGTCAGCCCCAGCATTTT.